A single sample is the source of the 8 T cell receptor beta chains below, sequenced in a study of blood T cell repertoires in COVID-19. The data were produced by immunoSEQ multiplex PCR, yet TCRdb's version contains in-frame clones alone and is incomplete. This sample has around 330,000 clones, with over 75% found just once. Sequenced input: peripheral blood. The receptors were gathered from a woman aged 45 to 65 with active or convalescent COVID-19.

There are a few counts of this clone. The chain has TRBV30 and TRBJ2-4; tentative D call: TRBD2 (6 bases). Germline CDR1 and CDR2: GTSNPN and SVGIG (reference sequence). The V gene lost 3 bases and the J gene lost 8 bases, with 23 bases spanning the gap. CDR3 size: 16 residues. CDR3 protein: CAWSPNLGRGVDIQYF. The CDR3 DNA reads as TGTGCCTGGAGCCCAAACCTAGGGCGGGGTGTGGACATTCAGTACTTC. Looking up the rest from reference TRBV30 and TRBJ2-4 gives the full variable domain: SQTIHQWPATLVQPVGSPLSLECTVEGTSNPNLYWYRQAAGRGLQLLFYSVGIGQISSEVPQNLSASRPQDRQFILSSKKLLLSDSGFYLCAWSPNLGRGVDIQYFGAGTRLSVL.

The chain joins TRBV19 to TRBJ1-1, with TRBD1 identical over 9 bases. Trimming cost V 3 bases and J 7 bases; bases outside gene matches: 9. The CDR3 is 15 residues long. The germline V gene has CDR1 LNHDA and CDR2 SQIVND (reference sequence). The CDR3 coding sequence is TGTGCCAGTAGTATTAGAGGGACAGGGACAAATGAAGCTTTCTTT. It yields the protein CASSIRGTGTNEAFF.

V gene TRBV5-5 combines with J gene TRBJ2-3, with 8 bases aligning to TRBD1. V gave up 4 bases and J gave up 0 bases; unmatched junction bases: 7. The CDR3 runs 16 residues. CDR1 and CDR2 from the germline V gene are SGHKS and YYEKEE (reference sequence). The CDR3 DNA is TGTGCCAGCAGCCGGGACAGGATGGGTAGCACAGATACGCAGTATTTT. The encoded protein is CASSRDRMGSTDTQYF.

This chain joins TRBV30 and TRBJ1-6; D unclear. Germline-derived CDR1 and CDR2 are GTSNPN and SVGIG (reference sequence). Trimming removed 5 bases from V and 4 bases from J, with 15 bases in between. The CDR3 length is 15 residues. The CDR3: CAWYGGERYNSPLHF. As DNA, the CDR3 is TGTGCCTGGTACGGCGGGGAACGATATAATTCACCCCTCCACTTT. Complete variable domain (other parts from reference TRBV30 and TRBJ1-6): SQTIHQWPATLVQPVGSPLSLECTVEGTSNPNLYWYRQAAGRGLQLLFYSVGIGQISSEVPQNLSASRPQDRQFILSSKKLLLSDSGFYLCAWYGGERYNSPLHFGNGTRLTVT.

This rearrangement joins TRBV7-2 to TRBJ2-4, with 10 nucleotides matching TRBD2. V was pared by 2 bases and J by 3 bases, with 13 bases of the junction left unmatched. The CDR3 extends over 19 amino acids. Germline V gives CDR1 SGHTA, CDR2 FQGNSA. As DNA, the CDR3 is TGTGCCAGCAGCTTAAAACGGCTAGCGGGGGACCCAGGCAAAAACATTCAGTACTTC. Translating gives CASSLKRLAGDPGKNIQYF.

This chain connects TRBV28 to TRBJ1-5; maybe TRBD1 (6 bases). Germline assignment: CDR1 MDHEN and CDR2 SYDVKM. Between the trimmed V and J ends, which lost 7 bases and 0 bases, there was a span of 19 bases. The CDR3 is 17 amino acids. Here the CDR3 DNA reads TGTGCCAGCACTGTATCTGAGGGGGTTTATAGCAATCAGCCCCAGCATTTT. Protein product: CASTVSEGVYSNQPQHF.

This clone has a count of ten or more. This chain connects TRBV5-1 to TRBJ2-3, with D unresolved. CDR1 is SGHRS, CDR2 YFSETQ, per germline. V lost 1 base and J lost 6, with 12 bases in between. This CDR3 contains 14 residues. The CDR3, as DNA: TGCGCCAGCAGCTTGTATCTTCGGTCTGATACGCAGTATTTT. Protein product: CASSLYLRSDTQYF.

Details on this clone: Other DNA sequences in this specimen translate into the identical CDR3. The chain joins TRBV18 to TRBJ1-5, with D perhaps matching TRBD1 (6 bases). This CDR3 has 13 residues. In germline, CDR1 is KGHSH, CDR2 LQKENI. V was clipped by 2 bases and J by 4 bases, with 6 bases between them. The CDR3 region is CASSPGQNQPQHF. CDR3 nucleotide sequence: TGTGCCAGCTCACCAGGACAGAATCAGCCCCAGCATTTT.